These 3 T cell receptor beta chains originate from one sample sequenced in a study of T cells in women clearing cervical HPV infection. Profiling relied on immunoSEQ multiplex PCR, and the TCRdb table lists in-frame clones only, not all of them. The sample table includes roughly 42,000 clones. The sample comprised blood buffy coat. The receptor set was obtained from a woman aged 18 to 75 with a cervical HPV16 infection that either progressed to CIN3+ or cleared (not recorded which).

Comment on this clone: The CDR3 end lies 3 residues beyond the end of the read and is filled in from the germline J gene. The chain couples TRBV5-1 to TRBJ2-1, with TRBD1 matching over 8 bases. Unmatched junction bases numbered 6, after V lost 3 bases and J lost 1 base. The CDR3 length is 16 residues. CDR1 is SGHRS and CDR2 is YFSETQ in the germline V gene. The sequenced part of the CDR3 DNA is TGCGCCAGCAGCTCCCGGACAGGGTGGTCCTACAATGAG. It yields the protein CASSSRTGWSYNE. The full CDR3 sequence reads CASSSRTGWSYNEQFF.

A remark on this clone: The read halts 3 residues ahead of the CDR3 end, with the missing end drawn from the germline J gene. This chain uses TRBV5-6 with TRBJ2-5; 8 positions match TRBD2. Germline trimming cut 4 bases from V and 2 bases from J; bases unmatched to any gene: 4. The length of the CDR3 is 14 residues. Germline V gene lookup returns CDR1 SGHDT and CDR2 YYEEEE. The CDR3: CASSRGGSQETQYF. The part of the CDR3 DNA that was read is TGTGCCAGCAGCCGGGGGGGCTCGCAAGAGACC. Drawing the rest from reference TRBV5-6 and TRBJ2-5, the complete variable domain is DAGVTQSPTHLIKTRGQQVTLRCSPKSGHDTVSWYQQALGQGPQFIFQYYEEEERQRGNFPDRFSGHQFPNYSSELNVNALLLGDSALYLCASSRGGSQETQYFGPGTRLLVL.

Concerning this clone: The read halts 3 residues ahead of the CDR3 end, with the missing end drawn from the germline J gene. The chain combines TRBV20-1 with TRBJ2-3, with 7 positions matching TRBD2. In germline, CDR1 is DFQATT, CDR2 SNEGSKA (reference sequence). The CDR3 covers 15 residues. V trimming: 5 bases; J trimming: 2 bases; junction bases outside the gene matches: 10. CDR3 region: CSAGIGTTYTDTQYF. Incomplete CDR3 DNA: TGCAGTGCTGGGATCGGGACTACTTACACAGATACG.